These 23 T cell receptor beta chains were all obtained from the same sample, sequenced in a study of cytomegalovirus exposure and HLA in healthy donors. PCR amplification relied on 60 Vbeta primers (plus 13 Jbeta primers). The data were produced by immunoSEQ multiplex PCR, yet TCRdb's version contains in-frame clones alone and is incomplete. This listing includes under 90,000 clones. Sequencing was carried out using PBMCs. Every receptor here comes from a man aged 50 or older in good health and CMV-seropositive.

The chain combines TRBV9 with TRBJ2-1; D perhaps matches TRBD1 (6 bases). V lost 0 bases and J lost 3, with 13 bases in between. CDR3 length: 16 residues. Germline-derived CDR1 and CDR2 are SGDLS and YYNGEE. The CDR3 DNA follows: TGTGCCAGCAGCGTAGGCCGGGACACCAACTACAATGAGCAGTTCTTC. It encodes CASSVGRDTNYNEQFF.

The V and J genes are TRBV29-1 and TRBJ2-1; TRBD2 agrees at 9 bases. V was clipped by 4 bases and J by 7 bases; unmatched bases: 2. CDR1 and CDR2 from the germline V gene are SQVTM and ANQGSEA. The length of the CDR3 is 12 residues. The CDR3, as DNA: TGCAGCGTTGTTAGCGGGAGAAATGAGCAGTTCTTC. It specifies CSVVSGRNEQFF.

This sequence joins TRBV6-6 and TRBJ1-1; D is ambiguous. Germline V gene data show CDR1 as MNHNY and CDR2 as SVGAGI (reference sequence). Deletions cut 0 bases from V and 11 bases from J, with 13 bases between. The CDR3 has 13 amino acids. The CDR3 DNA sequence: TGTGCCAGCAGTTACTCGATGGAGGGCCCGGCTTTCTTT. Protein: CASSYSMEGPAFF.

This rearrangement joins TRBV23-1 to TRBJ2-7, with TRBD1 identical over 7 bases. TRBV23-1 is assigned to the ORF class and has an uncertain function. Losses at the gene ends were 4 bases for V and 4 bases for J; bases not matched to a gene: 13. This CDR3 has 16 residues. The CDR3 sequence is CASSLTRDSGDYEQYV. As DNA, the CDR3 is TGCGCCAGCAGTCTCACCCGGGACAGTGGAGATTACGAGCAGTACGTC.

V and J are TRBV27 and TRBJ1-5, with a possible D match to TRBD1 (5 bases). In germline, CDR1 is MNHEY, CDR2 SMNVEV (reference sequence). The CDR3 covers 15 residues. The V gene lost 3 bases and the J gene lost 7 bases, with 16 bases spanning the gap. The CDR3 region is CASSLDRGVDQPQHF. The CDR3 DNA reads TGTGCCAGCAGTTTGGATCGGGGGGTGGACCAGCCCCAGCATTTT.

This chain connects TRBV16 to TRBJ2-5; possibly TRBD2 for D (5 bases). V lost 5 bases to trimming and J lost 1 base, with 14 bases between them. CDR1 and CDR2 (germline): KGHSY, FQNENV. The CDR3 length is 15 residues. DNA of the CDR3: TGTGCCAGCAGCGCACTGGAGGCGGGCCAAGAGACCCAGTACTTC. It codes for CASSALEAGQETQYF.

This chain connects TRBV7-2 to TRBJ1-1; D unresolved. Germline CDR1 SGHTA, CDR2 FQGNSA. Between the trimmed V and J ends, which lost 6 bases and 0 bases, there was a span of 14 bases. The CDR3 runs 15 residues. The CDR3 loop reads CASRHGVGLNTEAFF. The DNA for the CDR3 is TGTGCCAGCAGGCACGGGGTAGGATTGAACACTGAAGCTTTCTTT.

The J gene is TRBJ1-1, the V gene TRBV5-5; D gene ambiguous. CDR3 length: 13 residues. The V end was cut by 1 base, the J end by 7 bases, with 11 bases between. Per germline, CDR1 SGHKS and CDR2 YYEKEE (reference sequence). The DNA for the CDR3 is TGTGCCAGCAGCTTGTTTTCCCGGGTTGAAGCTTTCTTT. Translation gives CASSLFSRVEAFF.

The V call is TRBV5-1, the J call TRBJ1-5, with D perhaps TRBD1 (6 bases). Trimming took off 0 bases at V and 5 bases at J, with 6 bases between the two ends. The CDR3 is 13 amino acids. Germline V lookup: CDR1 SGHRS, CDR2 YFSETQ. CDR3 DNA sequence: TGCGCCAGCAGCTTGGCAGGGGATCAGCCCCAGCATTTT. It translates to CASSLAGDQPQHF. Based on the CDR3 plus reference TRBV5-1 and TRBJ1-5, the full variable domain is KAGVTQTPRYLIKTRGQQVTLSCSPISGHRSVSWYQQTPGQGLQFLFEYFSETQRNKGNFPGRFSGRQFSNSRSEMNVSTLELGDSALYLCASSLAGDQPQHFGDGTRLSIL.

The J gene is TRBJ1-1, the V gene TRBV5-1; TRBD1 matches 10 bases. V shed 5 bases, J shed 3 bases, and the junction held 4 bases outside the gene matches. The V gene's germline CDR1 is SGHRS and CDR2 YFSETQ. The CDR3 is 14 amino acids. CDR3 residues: CASREGTGDTEAFF. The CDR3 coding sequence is TGCGCCAGCAGAGAAGGGACAGGGGACACTGAAGCTTTCTTT.

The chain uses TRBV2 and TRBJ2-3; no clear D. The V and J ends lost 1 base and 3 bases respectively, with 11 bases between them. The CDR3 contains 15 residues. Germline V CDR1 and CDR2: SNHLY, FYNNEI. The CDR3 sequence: CASSEGNFGTDTQYF. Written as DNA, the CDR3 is TGTGCCAGCAGTGAAGGGAATTTCGGGACAGATACGCAGTATTTT.

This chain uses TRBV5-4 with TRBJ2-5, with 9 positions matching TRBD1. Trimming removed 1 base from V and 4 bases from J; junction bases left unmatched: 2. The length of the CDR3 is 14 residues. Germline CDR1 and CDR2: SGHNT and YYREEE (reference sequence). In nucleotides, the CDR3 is TGTGCCAGCAGCTTGCAGGACAGGGGAGAGACCCAGTACTTC. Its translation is CASSLQDRGETQYF.

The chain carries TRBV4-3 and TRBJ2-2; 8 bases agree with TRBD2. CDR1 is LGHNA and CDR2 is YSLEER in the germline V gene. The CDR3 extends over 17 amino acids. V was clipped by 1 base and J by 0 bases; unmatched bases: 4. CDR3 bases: TGCGCCAGCAGCCAAGTAGGACTAGCAGCGAACACCGGGGAGCTGTTTTTT. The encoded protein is CASSQVGLAANTGELFF.

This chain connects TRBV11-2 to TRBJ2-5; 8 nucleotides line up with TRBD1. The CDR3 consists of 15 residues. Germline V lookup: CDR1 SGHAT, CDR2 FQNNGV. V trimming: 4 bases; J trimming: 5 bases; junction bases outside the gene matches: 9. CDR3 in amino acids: CASSSETGVAETQYF. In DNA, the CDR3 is TGTGCCAGCAGCTCAGAGACAGGGGTGGCGGAGACCCAGTACTTC. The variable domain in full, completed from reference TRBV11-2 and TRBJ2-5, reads EAGVAQSPRYKIIEKRQSVAFWCNPISGHATLYWYQQILGQGPKLLIQFQNNGVVDDSQLPKDRFSAERLKGVDSTLKIQPAKLEDSAVYLCASSSETGVAETQYFGPGTRLLVL.

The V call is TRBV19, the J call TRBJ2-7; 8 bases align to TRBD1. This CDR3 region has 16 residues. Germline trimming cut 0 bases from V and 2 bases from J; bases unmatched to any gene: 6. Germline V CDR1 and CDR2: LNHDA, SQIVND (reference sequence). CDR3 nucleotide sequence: TGTGCCAGTAGTATAGATCGCGCAGGGGGCCCCTACGAGCAGTACTTC. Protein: CASSIDRAGGPYEQYF. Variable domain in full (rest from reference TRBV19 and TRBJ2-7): DGGITQSPKYLFRKEGQNVTLSCEQNLNHDAMYWYRQDPGQGLRLIYYSQIVNDFQKGDIAEGYSVSREKKESFPLTVTSAQKNPTAFYLCASSIDRAGGPYEQYFGPGTRLTVT.

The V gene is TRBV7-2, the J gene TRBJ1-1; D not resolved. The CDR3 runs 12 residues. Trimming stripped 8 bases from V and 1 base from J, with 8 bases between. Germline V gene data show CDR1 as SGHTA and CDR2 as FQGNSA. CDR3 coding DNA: TGTGCCAGCGGCTCCCAGAACACTGAAGCTTTCTTT. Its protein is CASGSQNTEAFF.

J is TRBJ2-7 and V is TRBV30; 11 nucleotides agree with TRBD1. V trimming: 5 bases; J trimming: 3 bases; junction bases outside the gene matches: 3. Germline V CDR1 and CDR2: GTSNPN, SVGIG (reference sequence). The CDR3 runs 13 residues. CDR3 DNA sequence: TGTGCCTGGGGACAGGGGGCAGGCTACGAGCAGTACTTC. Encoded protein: CAWGQGAGYEQYF. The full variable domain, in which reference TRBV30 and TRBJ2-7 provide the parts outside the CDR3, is SQTIHQWPATLVQPVGSPLSLECTVEGTSNPNLYWYRQAAGRGLQLLFYSVGIGQISSEVPQNLSASRPQDRQFILSSKKLLLSDSGFYLCAWGQGAGYEQYFGPGTRLTVT.

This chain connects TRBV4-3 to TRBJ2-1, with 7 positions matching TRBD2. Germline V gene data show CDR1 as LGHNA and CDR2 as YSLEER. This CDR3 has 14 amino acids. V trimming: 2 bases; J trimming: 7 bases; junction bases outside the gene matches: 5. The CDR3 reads CASSQWGGTNEQFF. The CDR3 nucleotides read TGCGCCAGCAGCCAATGGGGGGGTACGAATGAGCAGTTCTTC.

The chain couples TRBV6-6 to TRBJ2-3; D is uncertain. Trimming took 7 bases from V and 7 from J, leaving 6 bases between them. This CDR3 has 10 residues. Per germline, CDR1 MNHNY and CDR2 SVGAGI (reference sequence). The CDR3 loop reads CASNEHTQYF. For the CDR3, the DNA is TGTGCCAGCAACGAGCATACGCAGTATTTT.

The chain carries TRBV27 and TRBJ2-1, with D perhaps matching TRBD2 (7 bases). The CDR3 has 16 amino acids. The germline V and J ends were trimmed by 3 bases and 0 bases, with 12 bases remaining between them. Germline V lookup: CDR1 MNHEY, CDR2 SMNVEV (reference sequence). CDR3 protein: CASSFSGTSSYNEQFF. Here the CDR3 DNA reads TGTGCCAGCAGTTTCAGCGGGACAAGCTCCTACAATGAGCAGTTCTTC.

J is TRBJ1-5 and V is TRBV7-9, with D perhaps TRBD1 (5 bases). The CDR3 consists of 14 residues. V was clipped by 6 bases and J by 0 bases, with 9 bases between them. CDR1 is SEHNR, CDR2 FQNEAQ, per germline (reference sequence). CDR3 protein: CASSQGHSNQPQHF. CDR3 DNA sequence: TGTGCCAGCAGTCAGGGTCATAGCAATCAGCCCCAGCATTTT.

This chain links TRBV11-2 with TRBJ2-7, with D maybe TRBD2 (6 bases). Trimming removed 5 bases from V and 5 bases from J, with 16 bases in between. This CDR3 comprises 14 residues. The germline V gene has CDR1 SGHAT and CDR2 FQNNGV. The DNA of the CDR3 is TGTGCCAGCAGCATTCAGCGGGTCTTCGACGAGCAGTACTTC. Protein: CASSIQRVFDEQYF. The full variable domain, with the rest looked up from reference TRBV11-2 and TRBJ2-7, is EAGVAQSPRYKIIEKRQSVAFWCNPISGHATLYWYQQILGQGPKLLIQFQNNGVVDDSQLPKDRFSAERLKGVDSTLKIQPAKLEDSAVYLCASSIQRVFDEQYFGPGTRLTVT.

The CDR3 DNA follows: TGTGCCAGCAGTTACTCAGGGGCCCCCTACGAGCAGTACTTC. It is translated as CASSYSGAPYEQYF. This chain joins TRBV6-5 and TRBJ2-7; tentative D call: TRBD1 (5 bases). This CDR3 is 14 amino acids long. CDR1 and CDR2 (germline): MNHEY, SVGAGI. The V end lost 0 bases, the J end lost 2 bases, and 8 bases lay between the germline ends.